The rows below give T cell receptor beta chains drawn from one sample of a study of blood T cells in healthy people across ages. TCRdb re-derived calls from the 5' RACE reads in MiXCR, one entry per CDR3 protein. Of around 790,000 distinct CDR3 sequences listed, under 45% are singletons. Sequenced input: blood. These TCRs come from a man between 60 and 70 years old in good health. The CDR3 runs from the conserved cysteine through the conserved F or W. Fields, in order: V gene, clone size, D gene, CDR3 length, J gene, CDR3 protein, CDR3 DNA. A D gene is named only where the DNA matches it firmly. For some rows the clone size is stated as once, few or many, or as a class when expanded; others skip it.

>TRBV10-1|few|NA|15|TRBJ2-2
CASGGGPTNTGELFF
TGCGCCAGCGGCGGTGGCCCCACGAACACCGGGGAGTTGTTTTTT
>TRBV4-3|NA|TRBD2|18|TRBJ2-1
CASSQELTGLADKETQFF
TGCGCCAGCAGCCAAGAATTAACGGGACTAGCGGATAAAGAGACCCAGTTCTTC
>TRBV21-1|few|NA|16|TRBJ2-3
CASSRAPGQGIDTQYF
TGTGCCAGCAGCCGAGCCCCGGGACAGGGAATAGATACGCAGTATTTT
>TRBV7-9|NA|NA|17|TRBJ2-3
CASSLIGPGTTSDTQYF
TGTGCCAGCAGCTTAATCGGCCCGGGGACCACCTCAGATACGCAGTATTTT
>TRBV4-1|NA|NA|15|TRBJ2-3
CASSQRQGDTDTQYF
TGCGCCAGCAGCCAAAGGCAGGGCGACACAGATACGCAGTATTTT
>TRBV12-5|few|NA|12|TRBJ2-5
CASAQGWETQYF
TGTGCTAGTGCCCAGGGGTGGGAGACCCAGTACTTC
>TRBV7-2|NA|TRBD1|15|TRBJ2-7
CASSLRDRDSYEQYF
TGTGCCAGCAGCTTAAGGGACAGGGACTCCTACGAGCAGTACTTC
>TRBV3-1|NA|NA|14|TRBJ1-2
CASSQEAVNYGYTF
TGTGCCAGCAGCCAAGAGGCAGTTAACTATGGCTACACCTTC
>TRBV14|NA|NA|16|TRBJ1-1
CASSLGIIPGDTEAFF
TGTGCCAGCAGCCTCGGGATCATTCCAGGGGATACTGAAGCTTTCTTT
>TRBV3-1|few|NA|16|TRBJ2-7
CASSQDGWAGLDEQYF
TGTGCCAGCAGCCAAGATGGTTGGGCAGGGCTCGACGAGCAGTACTTC
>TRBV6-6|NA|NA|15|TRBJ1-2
CASSYERSPNYGYTF
TGTGCCAGCAGTTACGAGAGGAGTCCTAACTATGGCTACACCTTC
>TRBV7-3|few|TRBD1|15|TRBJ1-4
CASSKSGTGNEKLFF
TGTGCCAGCAGCAAATCCGGGACAGGGAATGAAAAACTGTTTTTT